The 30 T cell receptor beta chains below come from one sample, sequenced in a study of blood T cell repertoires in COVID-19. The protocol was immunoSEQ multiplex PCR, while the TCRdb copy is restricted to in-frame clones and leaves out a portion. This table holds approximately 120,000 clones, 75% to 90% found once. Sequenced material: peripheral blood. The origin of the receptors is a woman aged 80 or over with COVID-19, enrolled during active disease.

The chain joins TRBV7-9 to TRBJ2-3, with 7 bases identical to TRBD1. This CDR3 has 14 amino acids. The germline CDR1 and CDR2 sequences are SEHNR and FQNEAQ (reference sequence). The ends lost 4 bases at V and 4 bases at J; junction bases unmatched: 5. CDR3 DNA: TGTGCCAGCAGCTCAACTACAGGGGCAGATACGCAGTATTTT. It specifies CASSSTTGADTQYF.

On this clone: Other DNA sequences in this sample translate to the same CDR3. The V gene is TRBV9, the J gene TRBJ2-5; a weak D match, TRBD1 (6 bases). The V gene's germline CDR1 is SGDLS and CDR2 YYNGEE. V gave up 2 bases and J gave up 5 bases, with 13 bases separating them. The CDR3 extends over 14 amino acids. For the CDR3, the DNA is TGTGCCAGCAGCGTTAGCCCTCAGGGGGAGACCCAGTACTTC. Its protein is CASSVSPQGETQYF.

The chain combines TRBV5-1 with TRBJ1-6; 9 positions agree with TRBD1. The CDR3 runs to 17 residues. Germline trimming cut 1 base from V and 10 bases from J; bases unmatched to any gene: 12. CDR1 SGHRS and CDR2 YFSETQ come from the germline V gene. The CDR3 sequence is CASSLNKGGQGGSPLHF. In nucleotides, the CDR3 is TGCGCCAGCAGCTTGAATAAGGGGGGACAGGGAGGCTCACCCCTCCACTTT.

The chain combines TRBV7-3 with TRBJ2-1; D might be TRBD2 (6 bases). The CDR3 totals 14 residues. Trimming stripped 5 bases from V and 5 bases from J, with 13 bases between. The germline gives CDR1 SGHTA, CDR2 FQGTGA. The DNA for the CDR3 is TGTGCCAGCAGCCAAAGCGGAGGGGACAATGAGCAGTTCTTC. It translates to CASSQSGGDNEQFF.

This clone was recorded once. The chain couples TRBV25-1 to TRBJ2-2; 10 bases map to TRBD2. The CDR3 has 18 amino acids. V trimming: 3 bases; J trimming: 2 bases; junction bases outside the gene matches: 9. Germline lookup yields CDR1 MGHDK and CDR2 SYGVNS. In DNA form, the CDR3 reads TGTGCCAGCAGTGATTTGGCTAGCGGGAGCCTTAACACCGGGGAGCTGTTTTTT. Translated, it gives CASSDLASGSLNTGELFF.

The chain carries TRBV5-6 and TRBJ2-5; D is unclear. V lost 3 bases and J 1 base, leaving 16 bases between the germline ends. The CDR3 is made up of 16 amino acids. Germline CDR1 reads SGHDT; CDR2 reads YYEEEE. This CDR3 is CASSYLTQNPQETQYF. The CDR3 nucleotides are TGTGCCAGCAGCTACCTTACTCAAAACCCCCAAGAGACCCAGTACTTC.

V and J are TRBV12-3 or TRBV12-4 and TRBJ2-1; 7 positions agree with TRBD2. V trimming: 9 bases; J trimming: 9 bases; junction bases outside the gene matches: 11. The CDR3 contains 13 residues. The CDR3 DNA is TGTGCCAGTTCGGCGGGAGCCGGGGCTGAGCAGTTCTTC. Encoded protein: CASSAGAGAEQFF.

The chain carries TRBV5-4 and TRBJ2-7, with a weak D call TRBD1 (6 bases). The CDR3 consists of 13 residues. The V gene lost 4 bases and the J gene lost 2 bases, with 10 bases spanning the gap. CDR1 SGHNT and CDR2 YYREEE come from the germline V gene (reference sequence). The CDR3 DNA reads TGTGCCAGCAGCGCACAGGGTGCCTACGAGCAGTACTTC. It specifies CASSAQGAYEQYF. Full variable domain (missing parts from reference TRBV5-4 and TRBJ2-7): ETGVTQSPTHLIKTRGQQVTLRCSSQSGHNTVSWYQQALGQGPQFIFQYYREEENGRGNFPPRFSGLQFPNYSSELNVNALELDDSALYLCASSAQGAYEQYFGPGTRLTVT.

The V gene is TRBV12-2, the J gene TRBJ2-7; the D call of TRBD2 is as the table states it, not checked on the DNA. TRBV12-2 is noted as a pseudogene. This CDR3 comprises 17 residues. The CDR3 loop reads CASRPHLGGTMNYEQYF. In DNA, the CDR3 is TGTGCAAGTCGCCCCCACCTTGGGGGGACTATGAATTACGAGCAGTACTTC.

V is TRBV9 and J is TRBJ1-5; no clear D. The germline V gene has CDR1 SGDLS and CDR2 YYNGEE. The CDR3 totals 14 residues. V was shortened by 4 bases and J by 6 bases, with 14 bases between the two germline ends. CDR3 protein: CASSPSHLAQPQHF. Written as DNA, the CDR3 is TGTGCCAGCAGCCCTAGTCACTTGGCTCAGCCCCAGCATTTT.

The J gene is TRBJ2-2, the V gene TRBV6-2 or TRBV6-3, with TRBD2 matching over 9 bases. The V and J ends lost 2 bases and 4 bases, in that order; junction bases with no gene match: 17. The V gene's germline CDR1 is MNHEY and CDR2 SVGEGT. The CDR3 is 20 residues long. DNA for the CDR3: TGTGCCAGCAGTTACCCAGCGGAAAAAACGGGACTAGCTCCCACCGGGGAGCTGTTTTTT. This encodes CASSYPAEKTGLAPTGELFF.

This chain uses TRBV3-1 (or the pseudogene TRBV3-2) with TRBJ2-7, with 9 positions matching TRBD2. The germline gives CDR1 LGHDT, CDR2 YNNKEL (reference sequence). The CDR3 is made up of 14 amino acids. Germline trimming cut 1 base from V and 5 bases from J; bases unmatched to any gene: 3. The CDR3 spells CASSQVAGVHEQYF. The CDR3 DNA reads TGTGCCAGCAGCCAAGTAGCGGGAGTACACGAGCAGTACTTC.

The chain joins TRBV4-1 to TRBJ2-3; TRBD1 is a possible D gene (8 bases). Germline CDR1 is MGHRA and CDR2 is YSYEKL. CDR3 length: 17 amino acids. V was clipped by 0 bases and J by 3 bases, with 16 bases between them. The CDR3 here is CASSQDRGDRSTDTQYF. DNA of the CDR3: TGCGCCAGCAGCCAAGATCGGGGGGACAGGAGTACAGATACGCAGTATTTT.

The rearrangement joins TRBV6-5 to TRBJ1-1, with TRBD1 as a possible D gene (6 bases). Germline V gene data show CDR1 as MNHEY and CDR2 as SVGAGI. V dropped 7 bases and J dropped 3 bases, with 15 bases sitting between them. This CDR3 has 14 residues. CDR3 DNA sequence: TGTGCCAGCACCCCGGGGGGGGCGGACACTGAAGCTTTCTTT. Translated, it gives CASTPGGADTEAFF.

CDR3 protein: CASSPDRKIYEQYF. In DNA, the CDR3 is TGCGCCAGCAGCCCAGACAGGAAGATCTACGAGCAGTACTTC. The V and J genes are TRBV5-1 and TRBJ2-7; maybe TRBD1 (6 bases). Germline V gene lookup returns CDR1 SGHRS and CDR2 YFSETQ. This CDR3 is built from 14 residues. V dropped 4 bases and J dropped 3 bases, with 14 bases sitting between them.

CDR3 sequence (DNA): TGTGCCACCAGCAGTCCAAATCAGCCCCAGCATTTT. This codes for CATSSPNQPQHF. The genes are TRBV15 and TRBJ1-5; no definite D call. The germline V gene has CDR1 LNHNV and CDR2 YYDKDF (reference sequence). This CDR3 is 12 amino acids long. Trimming took 3 bases from V and 4 from J, leaving 4 bases between them.

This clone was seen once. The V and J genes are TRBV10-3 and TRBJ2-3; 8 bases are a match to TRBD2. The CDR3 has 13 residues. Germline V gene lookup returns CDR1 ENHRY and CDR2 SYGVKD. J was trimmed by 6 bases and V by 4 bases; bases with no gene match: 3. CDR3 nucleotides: TGTGCCATCAGTGCCAGCGGGAGTGATACGCAGTATTTT. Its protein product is CAISASGSDTQYF.

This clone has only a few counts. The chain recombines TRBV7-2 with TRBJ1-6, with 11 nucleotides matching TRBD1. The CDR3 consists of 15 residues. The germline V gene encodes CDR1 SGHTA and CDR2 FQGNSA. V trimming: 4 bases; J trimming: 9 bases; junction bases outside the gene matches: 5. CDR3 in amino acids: CASSSRTGGGSPLHF. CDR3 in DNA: TGTGCCAGCAGCTCCCGGACAGGGGGCGGTTCACCCCTCCACTTT.

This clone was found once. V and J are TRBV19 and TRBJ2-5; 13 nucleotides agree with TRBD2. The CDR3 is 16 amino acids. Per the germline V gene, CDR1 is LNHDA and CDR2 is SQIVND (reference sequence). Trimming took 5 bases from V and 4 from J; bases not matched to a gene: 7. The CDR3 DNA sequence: TGTGCCAGTAGTTGGACTAGCGGGAGATGGGGAGAGACCCAGTACTTC. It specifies CASSWTSGRWGETQYF. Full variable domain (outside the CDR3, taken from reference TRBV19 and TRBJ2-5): DGGITQSPKYLFRKEGQNVTLSCEQNLNHDAMYWYRQDPGQGLRLIYYSQIVNDFQKGDIAEGYSVSREKKESFPLTVTSAQKNPTAFYLCASSWTSGRWGETQYFGPGTRLLVL.

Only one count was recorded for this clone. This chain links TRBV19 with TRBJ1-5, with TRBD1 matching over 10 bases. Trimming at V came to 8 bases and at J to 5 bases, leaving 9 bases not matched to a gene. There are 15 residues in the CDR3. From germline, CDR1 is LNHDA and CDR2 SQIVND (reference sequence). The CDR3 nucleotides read TGTGCCAGTGTGGAGACAGGGGGCTTCGATCAGCCCCAGCATTTT. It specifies CASVETGGFDQPQHF.

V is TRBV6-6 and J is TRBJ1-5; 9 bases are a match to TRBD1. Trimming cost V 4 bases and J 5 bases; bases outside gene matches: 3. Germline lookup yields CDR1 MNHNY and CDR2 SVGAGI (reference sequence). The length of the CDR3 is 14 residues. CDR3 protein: CASSWDRDDQPQHF. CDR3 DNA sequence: TGTGCCAGCAGTTGGGACAGGGATGATCAGCCCCAGCATTTT.

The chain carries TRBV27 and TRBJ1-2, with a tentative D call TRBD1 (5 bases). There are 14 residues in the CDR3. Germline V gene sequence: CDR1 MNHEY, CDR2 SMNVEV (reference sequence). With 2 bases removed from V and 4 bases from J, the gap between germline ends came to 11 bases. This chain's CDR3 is CASSLNGQPYGYTF. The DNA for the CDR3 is TGTGCCAGCAGTTTAAACGGACAACCCTATGGCTACACCTTC.

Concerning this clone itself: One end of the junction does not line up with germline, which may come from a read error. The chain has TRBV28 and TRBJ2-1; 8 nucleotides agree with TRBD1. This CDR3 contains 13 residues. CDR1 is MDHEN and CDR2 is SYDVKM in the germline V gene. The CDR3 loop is CASILQGGNEQFF. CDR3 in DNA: TGTGCCAGCATTTTACAGGGGGGCAATGAGCAGTTCTTC.

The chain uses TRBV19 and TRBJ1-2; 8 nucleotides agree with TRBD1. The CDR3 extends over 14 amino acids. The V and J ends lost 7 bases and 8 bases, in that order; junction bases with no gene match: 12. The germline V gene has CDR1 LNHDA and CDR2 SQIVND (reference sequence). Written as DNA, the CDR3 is TGTGCCAGTATGGCCCTGGGACAGGAGGAAGGCTACACCTTC. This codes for CASMALGQEEGYTF.

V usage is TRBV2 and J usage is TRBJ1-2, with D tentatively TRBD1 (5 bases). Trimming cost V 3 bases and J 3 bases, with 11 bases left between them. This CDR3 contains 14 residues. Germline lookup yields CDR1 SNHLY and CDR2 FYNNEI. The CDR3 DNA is TGTGCCAGCAGTGATAATTGGGGCCACTATGGCTACACCTTC. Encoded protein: CASSDNWGHYGYTF.

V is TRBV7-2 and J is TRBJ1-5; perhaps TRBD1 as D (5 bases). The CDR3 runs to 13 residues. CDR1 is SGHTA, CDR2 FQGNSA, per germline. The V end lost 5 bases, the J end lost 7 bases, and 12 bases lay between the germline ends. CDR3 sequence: CASSPTGVQPQHF. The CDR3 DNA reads TGTGCCAGCAGCCCGACGGGGGTACAGCCCCAGCATTTT.

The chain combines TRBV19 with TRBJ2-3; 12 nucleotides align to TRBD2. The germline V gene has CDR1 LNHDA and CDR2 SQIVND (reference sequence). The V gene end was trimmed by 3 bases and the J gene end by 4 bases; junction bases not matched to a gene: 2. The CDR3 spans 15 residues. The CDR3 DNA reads TGTGCCAGTAGTATGTCTAGCGGGAGGGCAGATACGCAGTATTTT. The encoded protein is CASSMSSGRADTQYF. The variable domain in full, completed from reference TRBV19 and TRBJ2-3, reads DGGITQSPKYLFRKEGQNVTLSCEQNLNHDAMYWYRQDPGQGLRLIYYSQIVNDFQKGDIAEGYSVSREKKESFPLTVTSAQKNPTAFYLCASSMSSGRADTQYFGPGTRLTVL.

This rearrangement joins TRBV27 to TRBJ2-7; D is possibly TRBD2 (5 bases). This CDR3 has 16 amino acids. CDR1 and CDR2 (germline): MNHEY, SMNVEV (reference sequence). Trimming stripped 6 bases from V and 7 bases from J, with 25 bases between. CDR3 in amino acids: CASSPTSAGHLKEQYF. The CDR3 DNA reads TGTGCCAGCAGCCCGACGTCGGCGGGCCACCTCAAGGAGCAGTACTTC.

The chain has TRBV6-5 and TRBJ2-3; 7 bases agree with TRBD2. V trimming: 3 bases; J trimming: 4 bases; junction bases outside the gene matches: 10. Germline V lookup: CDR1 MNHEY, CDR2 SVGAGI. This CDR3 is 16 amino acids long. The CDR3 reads CASSYGASGRSDTQYF. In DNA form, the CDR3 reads TGTGCCAGCAGTTATGGGGCTAGCGGACGTTCAGATACGCAGTATTTT.

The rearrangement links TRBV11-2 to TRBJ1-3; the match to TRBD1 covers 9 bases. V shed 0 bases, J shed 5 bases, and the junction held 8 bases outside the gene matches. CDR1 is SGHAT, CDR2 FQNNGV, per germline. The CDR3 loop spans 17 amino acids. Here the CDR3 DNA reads TGTGCCAGCAGCTTAGATCGATCGGGGACAGGGAGAAACACCATATATTTT. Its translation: CASSLDRSGTGRNTIYF. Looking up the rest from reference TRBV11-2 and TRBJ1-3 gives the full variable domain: EAGVAQSPRYKIIEKRQSVAFWCNPISGHATLYWYQQILGQGPKLLIQFQNNGVVDDSQLPKDRFSAERLKGVDSTLKIQPAKLEDSAVYLCASSLDRSGTGRNTIYFGEGSWLTVV.